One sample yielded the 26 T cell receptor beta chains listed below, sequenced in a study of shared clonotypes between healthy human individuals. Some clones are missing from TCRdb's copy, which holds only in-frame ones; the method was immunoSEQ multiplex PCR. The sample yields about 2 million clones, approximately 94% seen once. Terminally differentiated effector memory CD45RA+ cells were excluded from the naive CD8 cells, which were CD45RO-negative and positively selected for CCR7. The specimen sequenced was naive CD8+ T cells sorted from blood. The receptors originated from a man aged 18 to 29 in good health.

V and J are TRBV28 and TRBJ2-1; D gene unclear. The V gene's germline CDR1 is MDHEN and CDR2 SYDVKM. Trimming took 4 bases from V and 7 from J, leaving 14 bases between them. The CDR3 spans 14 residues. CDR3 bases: TGTGCCAGCAGTTCGAGCTTGCTGGTGAATGAGCAGTTCTTC. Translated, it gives CASSSSLLVNEQFF.

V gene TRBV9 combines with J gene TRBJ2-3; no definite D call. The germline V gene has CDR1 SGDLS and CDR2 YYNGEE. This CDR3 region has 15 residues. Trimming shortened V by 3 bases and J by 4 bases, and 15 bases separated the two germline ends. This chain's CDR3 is CASSDEGYSPDTQYF. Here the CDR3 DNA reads TGTGCCAGCAGCGACGAAGGGTATTCCCCAGATACGCAGTATTTT.

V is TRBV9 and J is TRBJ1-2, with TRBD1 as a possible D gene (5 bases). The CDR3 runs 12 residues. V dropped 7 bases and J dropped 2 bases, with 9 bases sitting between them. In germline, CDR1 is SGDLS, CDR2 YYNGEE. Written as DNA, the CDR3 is TGTGCCAGCCAGGGTTTGAACTATGGCTACACCTTC. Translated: CASQGLNYGYTF.

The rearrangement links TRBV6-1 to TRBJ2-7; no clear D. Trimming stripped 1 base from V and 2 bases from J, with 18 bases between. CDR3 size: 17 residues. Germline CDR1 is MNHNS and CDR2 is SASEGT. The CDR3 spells CASSEGFPGPGPYEQYF. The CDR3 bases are TGTGCCAGCAGTGAAGGGTTCCCCGGGCCAGGCCCCTACGAGCAGTACTTC.

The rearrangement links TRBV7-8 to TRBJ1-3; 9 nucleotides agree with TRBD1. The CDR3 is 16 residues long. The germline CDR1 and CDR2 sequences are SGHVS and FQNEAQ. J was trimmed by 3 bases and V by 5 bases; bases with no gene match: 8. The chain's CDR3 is CASSHRLDRGGNTIYF. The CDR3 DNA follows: TGTGCCAGCAGCCATCGCCTGGACAGGGGTGGAAACACCATATATTTT.

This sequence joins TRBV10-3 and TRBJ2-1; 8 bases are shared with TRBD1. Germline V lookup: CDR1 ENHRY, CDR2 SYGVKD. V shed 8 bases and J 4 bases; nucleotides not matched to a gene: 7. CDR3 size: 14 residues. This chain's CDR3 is CAIGGQGIYNEQFF. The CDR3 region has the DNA TGTGCCATCGGAGGACAGGGCATTTACAATGAGCAGTTCTTC.

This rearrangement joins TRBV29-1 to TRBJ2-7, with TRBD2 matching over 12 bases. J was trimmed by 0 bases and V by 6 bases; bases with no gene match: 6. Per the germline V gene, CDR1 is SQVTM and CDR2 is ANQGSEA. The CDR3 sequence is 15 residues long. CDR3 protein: CSVGALAGGSYEQYF. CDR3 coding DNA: TGCAGCGTCGGGGCACTAGCGGGGGGCTCCTACGAGCAGTACTTC.

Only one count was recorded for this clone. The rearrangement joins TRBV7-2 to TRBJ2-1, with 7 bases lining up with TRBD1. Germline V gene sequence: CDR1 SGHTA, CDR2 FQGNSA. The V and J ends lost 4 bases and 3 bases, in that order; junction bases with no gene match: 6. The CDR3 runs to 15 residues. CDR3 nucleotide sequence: TGTGCCAGCAGCTCTCCGGGACAGAACTACAATGAGCAGTTCTTC. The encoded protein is CASSSPGQNYNEQFF.

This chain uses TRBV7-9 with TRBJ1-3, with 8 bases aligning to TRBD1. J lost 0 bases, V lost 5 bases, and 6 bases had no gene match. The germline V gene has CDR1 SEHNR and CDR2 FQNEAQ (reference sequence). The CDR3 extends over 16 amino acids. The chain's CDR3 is CASSPGQGFSGNTIYF. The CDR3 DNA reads TGTGCCAGCAGCCCAGGACAGGGTTTCTCTGGAAACACCATATATTTT. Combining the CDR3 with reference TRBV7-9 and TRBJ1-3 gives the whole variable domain DTGVSQNPRHKITKRGQNVTFRCDPISEHNRLYWYRQTLGQGPEFLTYFQNEAQLEKSRLLSDRFSAERPKGSFSTLEIQRTEQGDSAMYLCASSPGQGFSGNTIYFGEGSWLTVV.

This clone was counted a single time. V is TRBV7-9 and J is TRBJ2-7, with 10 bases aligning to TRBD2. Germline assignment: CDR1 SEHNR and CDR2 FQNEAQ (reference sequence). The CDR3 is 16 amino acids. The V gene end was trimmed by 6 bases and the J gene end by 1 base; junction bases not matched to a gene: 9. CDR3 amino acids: CASSSPGTSVSYEQYF. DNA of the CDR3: TGTGCCAGCAGTTCGCCCGGGACTAGCGTTTCCTACGAGCAGTACTTC.

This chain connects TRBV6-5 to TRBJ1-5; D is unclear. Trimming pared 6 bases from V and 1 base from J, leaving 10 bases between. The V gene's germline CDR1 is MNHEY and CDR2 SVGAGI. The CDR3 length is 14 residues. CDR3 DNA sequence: TGTGCCAGCAGACCTGACGGGAGCAATCAGCCCCAGCATTTT. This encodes CASRPDGSNQPQHF.

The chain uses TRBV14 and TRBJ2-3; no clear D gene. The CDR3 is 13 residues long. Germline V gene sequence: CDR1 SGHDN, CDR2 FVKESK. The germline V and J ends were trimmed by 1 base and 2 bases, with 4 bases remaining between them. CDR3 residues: CASSQGTTDTQYF. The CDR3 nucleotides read TGTGCCAGCAGCCAAGGGACCACAGATACGCAGTATTTT.

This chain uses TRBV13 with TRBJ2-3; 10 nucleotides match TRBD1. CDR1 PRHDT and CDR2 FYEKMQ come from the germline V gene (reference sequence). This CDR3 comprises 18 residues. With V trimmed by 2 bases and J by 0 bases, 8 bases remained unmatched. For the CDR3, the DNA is TGTGCCAGCAGCTTACGGGACAGGGGTCTGTGGAGCACAGATACGCAGTATTTT. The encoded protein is CASSLRDRGLWSTDTQYF.

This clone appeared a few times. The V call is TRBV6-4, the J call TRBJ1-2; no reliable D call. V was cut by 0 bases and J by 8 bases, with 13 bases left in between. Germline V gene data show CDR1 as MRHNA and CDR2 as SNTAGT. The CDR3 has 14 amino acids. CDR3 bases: TGTGCCAGCAGTGACTCCTTGAAGGGAAGCGGCTACACCTTC. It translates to CASSDSLKGSGYTF.

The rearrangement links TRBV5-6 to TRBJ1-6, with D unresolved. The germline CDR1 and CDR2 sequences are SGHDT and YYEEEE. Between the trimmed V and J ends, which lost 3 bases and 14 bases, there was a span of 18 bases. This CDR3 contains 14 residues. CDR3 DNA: TGTGCCAGCAGCTCGAATGGGCCTCTGGCGACCCTCCACTTT. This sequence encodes CASSSNGPLATLHF.

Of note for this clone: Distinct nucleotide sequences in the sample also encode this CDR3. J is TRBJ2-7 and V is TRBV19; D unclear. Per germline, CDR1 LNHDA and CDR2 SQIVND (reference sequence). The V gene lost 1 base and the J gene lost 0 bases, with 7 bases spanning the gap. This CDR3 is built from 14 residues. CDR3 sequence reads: CASSIVGSSYEQYF. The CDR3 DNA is TGTGCCAGTAGTATAGTAGGCAGCTCCTACGAGCAGTACTTC.

CDR3 sequence (DNA): TGTGCCAGCAGCTTAGCCCCCGGGACAGGGGGTAACGAGCAGTACTTC. Translating gives CASSLAPGTGGNEQYF. The chain links TRBV7-6 to TRBJ2-7, with TRBD1 matching over 11 bases. The CDR3 is 16 amino acids. V lost 0 bases to trimming and J lost 5 bases; unmatched junction nucleotides: 6. Germline assignment: CDR1 SGHVS and CDR2 FNYEAQ.

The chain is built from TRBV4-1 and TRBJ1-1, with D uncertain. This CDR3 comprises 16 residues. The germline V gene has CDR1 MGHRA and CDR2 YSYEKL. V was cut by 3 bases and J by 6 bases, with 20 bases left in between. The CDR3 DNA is TGCGCCAGCAGCCATACGCCGCAGGACCCGGAGCCTGAAGCTTTCTTT. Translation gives CASSHTPQDPEPEAFF.

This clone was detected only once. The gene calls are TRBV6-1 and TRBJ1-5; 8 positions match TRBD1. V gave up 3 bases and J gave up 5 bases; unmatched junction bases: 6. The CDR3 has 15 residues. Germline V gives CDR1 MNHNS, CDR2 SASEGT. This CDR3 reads CASSDRTGNDQPQHF. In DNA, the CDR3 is TGTGCCAGCAGTGACAGGACAGGGAACGATCAGCCCCAGCATTTT.

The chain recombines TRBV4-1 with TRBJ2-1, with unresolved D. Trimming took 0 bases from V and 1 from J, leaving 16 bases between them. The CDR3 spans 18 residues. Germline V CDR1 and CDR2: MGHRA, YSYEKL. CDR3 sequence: CASSQDFWSTSSYNEQFF. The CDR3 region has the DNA TGCGCCAGCAGCCAAGATTTTTGGAGCACCAGTTCCTACAATGAGCAGTTCTTC.

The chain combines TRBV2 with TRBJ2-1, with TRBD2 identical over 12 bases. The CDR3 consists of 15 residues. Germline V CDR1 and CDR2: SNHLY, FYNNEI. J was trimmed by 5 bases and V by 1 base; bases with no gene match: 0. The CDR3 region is CASSEGTSGDNEQFF. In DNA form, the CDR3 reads TGTGCCAGCAGTGAAGGGACTAGCGGGGACAATGAGCAGTTCTTC.

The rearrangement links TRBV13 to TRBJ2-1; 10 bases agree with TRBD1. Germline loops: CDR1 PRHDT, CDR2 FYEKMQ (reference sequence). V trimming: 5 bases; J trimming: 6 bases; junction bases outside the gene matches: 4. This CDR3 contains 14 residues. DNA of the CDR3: TGTGCCAGCAGCACAGACAGGGGGCTCAATGAGCAGTTCTTC. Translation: CASSTDRGLNEQFF.

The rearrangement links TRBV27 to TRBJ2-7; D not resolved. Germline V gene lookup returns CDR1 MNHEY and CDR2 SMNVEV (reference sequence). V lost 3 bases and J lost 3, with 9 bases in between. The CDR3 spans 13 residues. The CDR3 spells CASSFGVIYEQYF. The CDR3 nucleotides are TGTGCCAGCAGTTTTGGAGTCATCTACGAGCAGTACTTC.

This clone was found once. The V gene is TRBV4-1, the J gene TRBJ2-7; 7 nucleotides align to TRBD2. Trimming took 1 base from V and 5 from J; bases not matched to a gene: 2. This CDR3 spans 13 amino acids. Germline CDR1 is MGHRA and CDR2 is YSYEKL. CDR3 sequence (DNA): TGCGCCAGCAGCCAAGGGGGGGGACACGAGCAGTACTTC. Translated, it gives CASSQGGGHEQYF.

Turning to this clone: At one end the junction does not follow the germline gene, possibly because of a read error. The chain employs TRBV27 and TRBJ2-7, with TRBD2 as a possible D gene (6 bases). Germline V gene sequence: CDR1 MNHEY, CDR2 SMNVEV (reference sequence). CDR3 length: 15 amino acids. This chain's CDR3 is CASRLSGTLIYEQYF. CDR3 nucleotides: TGTGCCAGCAGACTTTCCGGGACTCTTATTTACGAGCAGTACTTT.

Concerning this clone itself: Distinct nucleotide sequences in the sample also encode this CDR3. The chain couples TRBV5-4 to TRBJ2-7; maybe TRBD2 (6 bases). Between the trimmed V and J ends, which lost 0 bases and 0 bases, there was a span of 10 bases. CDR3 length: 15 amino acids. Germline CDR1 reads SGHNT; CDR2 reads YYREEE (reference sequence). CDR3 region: CASSLGAGSSYEQYF. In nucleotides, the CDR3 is TGTGCCAGCAGCTTGGGAGCCGGGAGCTCCTACGAGCAGTACTTC.